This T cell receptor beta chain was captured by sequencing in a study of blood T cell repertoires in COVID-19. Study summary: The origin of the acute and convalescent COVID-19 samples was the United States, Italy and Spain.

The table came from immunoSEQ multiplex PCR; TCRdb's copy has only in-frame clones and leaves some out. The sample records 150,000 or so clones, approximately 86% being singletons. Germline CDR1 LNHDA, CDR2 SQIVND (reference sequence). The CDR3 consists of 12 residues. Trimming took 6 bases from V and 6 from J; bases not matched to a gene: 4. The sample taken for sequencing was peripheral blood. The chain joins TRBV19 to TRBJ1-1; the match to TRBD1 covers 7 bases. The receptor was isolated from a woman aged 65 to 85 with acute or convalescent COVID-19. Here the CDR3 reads CASRTGEAEAFF. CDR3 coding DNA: TGTGCCAGTAGAACAGGGGAGGCTGAAGCTTTCTTT.